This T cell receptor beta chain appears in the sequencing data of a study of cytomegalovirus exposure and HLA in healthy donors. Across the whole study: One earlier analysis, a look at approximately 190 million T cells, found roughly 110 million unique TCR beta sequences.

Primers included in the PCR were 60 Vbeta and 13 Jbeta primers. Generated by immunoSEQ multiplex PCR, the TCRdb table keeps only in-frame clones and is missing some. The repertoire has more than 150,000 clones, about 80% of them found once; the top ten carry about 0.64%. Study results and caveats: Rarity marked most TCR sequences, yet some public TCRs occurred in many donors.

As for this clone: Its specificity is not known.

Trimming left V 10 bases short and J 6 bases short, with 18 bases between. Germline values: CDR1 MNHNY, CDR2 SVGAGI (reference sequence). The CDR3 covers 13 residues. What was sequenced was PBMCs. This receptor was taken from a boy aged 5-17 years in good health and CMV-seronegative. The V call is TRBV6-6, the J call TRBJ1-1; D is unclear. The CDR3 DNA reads TGTGCCAACAGAGACGCGGCTAGCTCTGAAGCTTTCTTT. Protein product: CANRDAASSEAFF.